One sample yielded the 21 T cell receptor beta chains listed below, sequenced in a study of PD-1 blockade in mismatch repair-deficient tumors (TCRdb year 2017). Receptors were amplified or captured by the immunoSEQ multiplex PCR assay. Imported from immuneACCESS, the table was reduced by TCRdb to in-frame sequences with V and J called. These copies leave out some clones; in studies compared against another copy, an unresolved V gene accounts for under half, and the cause of the remainder is not known. The sample table holds around 37,000 clones, of which roughly 88% were seen once. Jointly, the top ten make up approximately 1.1% of the sample. The material was PBMCs, obtained about 40 weeks after starting pembrolizumab. Receptors were obtained from an adult with mismatch repair-deficient cancer.

The chain combines TRBV18 with TRBJ2-7; D gene ambiguous. The CDR3 covers 16 residues. Germline V gives CDR1 KGHSH, CDR2 LQKENI. Trimming shortened V by 0 bases and J by 3 bases, and 15 bases separated the two germline ends. CDR3 nucleotide sequence: TGTGCCAGCTCACCACCCGACTCCAAGCGCGACTACGAGCAGTACTTC. This encodes CASSPPDSKRDYEQYF.

For this clone: The germline gene is not matched at one end of the junction; a read error may be the cause. This chain joins TRBV2 and TRBJ2-5; 7 bases line up with TRBD2. Germline V CDR1 and CDR2: SNHLY, FYNNEI. The CDR3 runs 12 residues. CDR3 DNA: TGTGCCAGCAGTGAAGTGGGCGCGGGGGAAAACTTC. Protein product: CASSEVGAGENF.

The V and J genes are TRBV28 and TRBJ1-2, with 8 bases that match TRBD1. The V segment lost 5 bases and the J segment 0 bases; nucleotides outside the gene matches: 20. This CDR3 contains 20 residues. Germline V gene data show CDR1 as MDHEN and CDR2 as SYDVKM. The CDR3 nucleotides are TGTGCCAGCAGTACTACCGTGGACAGGGAGGGGGGAGTAGCTAACTATGGCTACACCTTC. This translates into CASSTTVDREGGVANYGYTF.

The chain links TRBV5-6 to TRBJ2-1; TRBD1 is a possible D gene (5 bases). With 4 bases removed from V and 8 bases from J, the gap between germline ends came to 10 bases. Germline V gives CDR1 SGHDT, CDR2 YYEEEE. The CDR3 sequence is 12 residues long. The CDR3 here is CASSRPRDEQFF. The DNA of the CDR3 is TGTGCCAGCAGCCGCCCCAGGGATGAGCAGTTCTTC.

The gene calls are TRBV5-5 and TRBJ1-5; no reliable D call. This CDR3 spans 13 amino acids. Trimming took off 3 bases at V and 0 bases at J, with 4 bases between the two ends. The germline gives CDR1 SGHKS, CDR2 YYEKEE (reference sequence). Written as DNA, the CDR3 is TGTGCCAGCAGCTCAAATAGCAATCAGCCCCAGCATTTT. It translates to CASSSNSNQPQHF.

The chain's CDR3 is CAWSFGVTNEKLFF. CDR3 sequence (DNA): TGTGCCTGGAGTTTCGGGGTGACTAATGAAAAACTGTTTTTT. This chain connects TRBV30 to TRBJ1-4; no reliable D call. This CDR3 region has 14 residues. Trimming cost V 2 bases and J 2 bases, with 9 bases left between them. The germline V gene has CDR1 GTSNPN and CDR2 SVGIG (reference sequence).

This clone was detected a few times. This chain uses TRBV28 with TRBJ2-7; TRBD2 agrees at 7 bases. Germline CDR1 reads MDHEN; CDR2 reads SYDVKM. There are 16 residues in the CDR3. J was trimmed by 3 bases and V by 4 bases; bases with no gene match: 12. For the CDR3, the DNA is TGTGCCAGCAGTTCCCCCAGAGAAGTAGCGGGCTACGAGCAGTACTTC. Its translation: CASSSPREVAGYEQYF. Full variable domain (rest looked up from reference TRBV28 and TRBJ2-7): DVKVTQSSRYLVKRTGEKVFLECVQDMDHENMFWYRQDPGLGLRLIYFSYDVKMKEKGDIPEGYSVSREKKERFSLILESASTNQTSMYLCASSSPREVAGYEQYFGPGTRLTVT.

This chain joins TRBV7-3 and TRBJ2-3; tentative D call: TRBD1 (6 bases). The CDR3 covers 14 residues. Germline CDR1 reads SGHTA; CDR2 reads FQGTGA. The V and J ends lost 5 bases and 5 bases respectively, with 14 bases between them. CDR3 DNA: TGTGCCAGCAGCCCCGGGACATACGGAGATACGCAGTATTTT. Protein product: CASSPGTYGDTQYF.

The chain carries TRBV29-1 and TRBJ2-5; TRBD2 aligns across 7 bases. The CDR3 is made up of 13 amino acids. Per germline, CDR1 SQVTM and CDR2 ANQGSEA. J gave up 5 bases and V 3 bases, and 6 bases lay outside the gene matches. The CDR3 loop is CSVDRGGSETQYF. In nucleotides, the CDR3 is TGCAGCGTTGATCGGGGAGGGTCTGAGACCCAGTACTTC. The entire variable domain, with the rest obtained from reference TRBV29-1 and TRBJ2-5, is as follows: SAVISQKPSRDICQRGTSLTIQCQVDSQVTMMFWYRQQPGQSLTLIATANQGSEATYESGFVIDKFPISRPNLTFSTLTVSNMSPEDSSIYLCSVDRGGSETQYFGPGTRLLVL.

This chain links TRBV28 with TRBJ1-5; unclear D gene. Germline V gene lookup returns CDR1 MDHEN and CDR2 SYDVKM. V dropped 9 bases and J dropped 1 base, with 10 bases sitting between them. The CDR3 is made up of 13 amino acids. This CDR3 is CASFEGSNQPQHF. The DNA for the CDR3 is TGTGCCAGTTTTGAGGGAAGCAATCAGCCCCAGCATTTT.

The chain couples TRBV19 to TRBJ2-3; TRBD1 matches 8 bases. V lost 6 bases and J lost 2; bases outside the gene matches: 1. CDR3 length equals 13 residues. The germline CDR1 and CDR2 sequences are LNHDA and SQIVND (reference sequence). CDR3 residues: CASRDRATDTQYF. In nucleotides, the CDR3 is TGTGCCAGTAGGGACAGGGCCACAGATACGCAGTATTTT. The full variable domain, with the rest looked up from reference TRBV19 and TRBJ2-3, is DGGITQSPKYLFRKEGQNVTLSCEQNLNHDAMYWYRQDPGQGLRLIYYSQIVNDFQKGDIAEGYSVSREKKESFPLTVTSAQKNPTAFYLCASRDRATDTQYFGPGTRLTVL.

The chain carries TRBV28 and TRBJ2-2; possibly TRBD2 for D (6 bases). The V gene's germline CDR1 is MDHEN and CDR2 SYDVKM. Trimming removed 7 bases at V and 6 bases at J, with 21 bases between. The CDR3 extends over 16 amino acids. CDR3 sequence: CASTSRTTHSSGELFF. CDR3 DNA: TGTGCCAGCACCTCCCGGACTACTCACTCCTCCGGGGAGCTGTTTTTT.

The CDR3 reads CASSATGLPVDEQFF. CDR3 bases: TGTGCCAGCAGCGCGACTGGATTACCCGTCGATGAGCAGTTCTTC. The chain is built from TRBV7-6 and TRBJ2-1, with D uncertain. Trimming took off 5 bases at V and 8 bases at J, with 19 bases between the two ends. The length of the CDR3 is 15 residues. Germline V gives CDR1 SGHVS, CDR2 FNYEAQ.

About this clone: Other DNA sequences in this specimen translate into the identical CDR3. The chain combines TRBV5-1 with TRBJ2-7; TRBD2 agrees at 8 bases. The CDR3 consists of 15 residues. Germline V gene data show CDR1 as SGHRS and CDR2 as YFSETQ. The trim removed 4 bases at V and 3 bases at J, leaving 9 bases unmatched. The CDR3, as DNA: TGCGCCAGCAGCCCGGGAGGGCCCTTGATCTACGAGCAGTACTTC. This codes for CASSPGGPLIYEQYF.

The chain has TRBV28 and TRBJ2-1; D perhaps matches TRBD2 (7 bases). The CDR3 spans 15 residues. The germline CDR1 and CDR2 sequences are MDHEN and SYDVKM. Trimming removed 8 bases from V and 7 bases from J, with 21 bases in between. The CDR3 region is CASGGGGTGQNEQFF. The CDR3 region has the DNA TGTGCCAGCGGGGGGGGCGGGACGGGGCAAAATGAGCAGTTCTTC.

The chain links TRBV5-1 to TRBJ1-4; 7 bases align to TRBD1. The CDR3 is 14 residues long. Germline V gene data show CDR1 as SGHRS and CDR2 as YFSETQ. The trim removed 0 bases at V and 8 bases at J, leaving 4 bases unmatched. This CDR3 reads CASSLEGGYEKLFF. The CDR3 region has the DNA TGCGCCAGCAGCTTGGAAGGGGGCTACGAAAAACTGTTTTTT. Full variable domain (rest looked up from reference TRBV5-1 and TRBJ1-4): KAGVTQTPRYLIKTRGQQVTLSCSPISGHRSVSWYQQTPGQGLQFLFEYFSETQRNKGNFPGRFSGRQFSNSRSEMNVSTLELGDSALYLCASSLEGGYEKLFFGSGTQLSVL.

This chain links TRBV6-1 with TRBJ1-1, with TRBD1 as a possible D gene (6 bases). Germline assignment: CDR1 MNHNS and CDR2 SASEGT. The V gene lost 7 bases and the J gene lost 0 bases, with 9 bases spanning the gap. CDR3 length equals 13 residues. CDR3 region: CASTGQLNTEAFF. The CDR3 DNA reads as TGTGCCAGCACTGGACAGTTGAACACTGAAGCTTTCTTT.

The rearrangement uses TRBV19 and TRBJ2-1; 7 bases are a match to TRBD2. CDR1 is LNHDA and CDR2 is SQIVND in the germline V gene (reference sequence). V shed 9 bases and J 8 bases; nucleotides not matched to a gene: 22. The length of the CDR3 is 17 residues. The CDR3 is CASDKGLAAFSSDEQFF. The CDR3 DNA follows: TGTGCCAGCGACAAGGGGCTAGCGGCCTTTTCTAGCGATGAGCAGTTCTTC.

The chain joins TRBV7-3 to TRBJ1-2, with D tentatively TRBD1 (5 bases). This CDR3 is built from 14 residues. Looked up from germline, CDR1 is SGHTA and CDR2 is FQGTGA. The germline V and J ends were trimmed by 1 base and 3 bases, with 9 bases remaining between them. CDR3 bases: TGTGCCAGCAGCTTAAACCGGGGGGACTATGGCTACACCTTC. It encodes CASSLNRGDYGYTF.

This chain uses TRBV5-4 with TRBJ2-1; 11 positions agree with TRBD2. This CDR3 contains 16 residues. Germline V lookup: CDR1 SGHNT, CDR2 YYREEE (reference sequence). After removal of 4 bases from V and 1 base from J, the junction contained 4 bases not matched to a gene. The CDR3 DNA sequence: TGTGCCAGCAGCATCGGACTAGCGGGTTCCTACAATGAGCAGTTCTTC. It specifies CASSIGLAGSYNEQFF.

The chain is built from TRBV29-1 and TRBJ2-7, with D hard to call. The CDR3 runs to 13 residues. Germline V CDR1 and CDR2: SQVTM, ANQGSEA. V was cut by 3 bases and J by 4 bases, with 13 bases left in between. CDR3 nucleotide sequence: TGCAGCGTTGAGACCGGGTCGCGGTACGAGCAGTACTTC. It specifies CSVETGSRYEQYF.